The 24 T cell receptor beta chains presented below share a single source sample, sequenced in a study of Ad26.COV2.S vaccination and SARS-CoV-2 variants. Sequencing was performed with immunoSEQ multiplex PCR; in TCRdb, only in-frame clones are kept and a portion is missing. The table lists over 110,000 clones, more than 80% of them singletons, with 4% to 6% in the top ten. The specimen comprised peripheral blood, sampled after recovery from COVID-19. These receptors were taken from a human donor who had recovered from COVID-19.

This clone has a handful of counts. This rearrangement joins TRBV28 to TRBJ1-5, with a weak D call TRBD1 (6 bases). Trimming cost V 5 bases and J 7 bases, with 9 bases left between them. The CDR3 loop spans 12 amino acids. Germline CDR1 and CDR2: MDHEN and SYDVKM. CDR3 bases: TGTGCCAGCAGTGATCAGGGGCAGCCCCAGCATTTT. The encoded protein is CASSDQGQPQHF. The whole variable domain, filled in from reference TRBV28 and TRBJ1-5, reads DVKVTQSSRYLVKRTGEKVFLECVQDMDHENMFWYRQDPGLGLRLIYFSYDVKMKEKGDIPEGYSVSREKKERFSLILESASTNQTSMYLCASSDQGQPQHFGDGTRLSIL.

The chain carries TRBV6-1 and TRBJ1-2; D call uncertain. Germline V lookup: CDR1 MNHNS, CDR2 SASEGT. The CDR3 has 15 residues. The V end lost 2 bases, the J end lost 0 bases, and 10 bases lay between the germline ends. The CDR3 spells CASSENSYPNYGYTF. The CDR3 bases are TGTGCCAGCAGTGAAAACAGCTACCCTAACTATGGCTACACCTTC.

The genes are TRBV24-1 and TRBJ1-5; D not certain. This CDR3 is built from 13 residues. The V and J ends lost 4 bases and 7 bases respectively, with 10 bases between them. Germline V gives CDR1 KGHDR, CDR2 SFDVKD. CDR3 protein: CATSDADFQPQHF. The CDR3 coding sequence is TGTGCCACCAGTGACGCCGACTTCCAGCCCCAGCATTTT.

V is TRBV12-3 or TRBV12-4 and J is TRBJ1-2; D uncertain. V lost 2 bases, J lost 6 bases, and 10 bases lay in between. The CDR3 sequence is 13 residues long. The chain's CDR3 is CASSLRGRDGYTF. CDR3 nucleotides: TGTGCCAGCAGTTTACGCGGAAGGGATGGCTACACCTTC.

CDR3 loop: CASSLGESGGNTGELFF. The CDR3 DNA follows: TGTGCCAGCAGCTTGGGGGAGAGCGGGGGAAACACCGGGGAGCTGTTTTTT. V gene TRBV5-4 combines with J gene TRBJ2-2; 8 nucleotides line up with TRBD2. The V segment lost 0 bases and the J segment 2 bases; nucleotides outside the gene matches: 6. The CDR3 is 17 amino acids. Germline V gives CDR1 SGHNT, CDR2 YYREEE (reference sequence).

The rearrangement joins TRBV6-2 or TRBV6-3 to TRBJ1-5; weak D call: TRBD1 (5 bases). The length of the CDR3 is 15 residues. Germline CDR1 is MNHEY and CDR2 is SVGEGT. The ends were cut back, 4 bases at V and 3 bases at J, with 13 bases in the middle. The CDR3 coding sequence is TGTGCCAGCAGTTCCGGGACGGGCTTCAATCAGCCCCAGCATTTT. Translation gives CASSSGTGFNQPQHF.

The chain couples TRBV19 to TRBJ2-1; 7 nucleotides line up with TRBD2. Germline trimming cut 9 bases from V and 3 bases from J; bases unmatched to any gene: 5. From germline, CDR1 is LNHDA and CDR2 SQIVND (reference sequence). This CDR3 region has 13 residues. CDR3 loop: CASSGTVYNEQFF. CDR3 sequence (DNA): TGTGCCAGCAGCGGGACGGTCTACAATGAGCAGTTCTTC.

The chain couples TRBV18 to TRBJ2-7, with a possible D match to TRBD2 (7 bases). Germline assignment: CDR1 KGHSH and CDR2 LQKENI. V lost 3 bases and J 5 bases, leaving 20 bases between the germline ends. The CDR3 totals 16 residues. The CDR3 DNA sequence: TGTGCCAGCTCACCCGGCGGGGGTGGGGGCCAGCACGAGCAGTACTTC. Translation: CASSPGGGGGQHEQYF.

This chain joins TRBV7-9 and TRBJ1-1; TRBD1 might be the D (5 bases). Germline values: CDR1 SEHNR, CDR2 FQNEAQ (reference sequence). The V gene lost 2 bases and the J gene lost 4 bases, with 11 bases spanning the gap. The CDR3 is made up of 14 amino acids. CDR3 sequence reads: CASSLSGGGTEAFF. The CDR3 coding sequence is TGTGCCAGCAGCTTAAGCGGGGGGGGCACTGAAGCTTTCTTT.

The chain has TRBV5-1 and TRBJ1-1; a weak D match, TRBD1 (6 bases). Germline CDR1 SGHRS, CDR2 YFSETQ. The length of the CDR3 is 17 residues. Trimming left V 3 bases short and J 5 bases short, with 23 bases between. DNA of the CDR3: TGCGCCAGCAGCTCCCGCCGGGGGGGCGAGGGGGGAACTGAAGCTTTCTTT. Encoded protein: CASSSRRGGEGGTEAFF.

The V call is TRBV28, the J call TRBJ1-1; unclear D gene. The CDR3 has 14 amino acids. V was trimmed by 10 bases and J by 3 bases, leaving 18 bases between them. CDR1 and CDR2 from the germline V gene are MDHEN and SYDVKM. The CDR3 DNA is TGTGCCATAACGGGTATGGTTGGGGACACTGAAGCTTTCTTT. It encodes CAITGMVGDTEAFF.

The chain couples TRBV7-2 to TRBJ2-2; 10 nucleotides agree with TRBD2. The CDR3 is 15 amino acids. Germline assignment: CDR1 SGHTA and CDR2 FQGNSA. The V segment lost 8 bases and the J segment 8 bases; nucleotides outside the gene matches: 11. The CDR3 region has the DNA TGTGCCAGCCCGCTAGCGGGGGCACTCGGTGGGGAGCTGTTTTTT. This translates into CASPLAGALGGELFF.

DNA of the CDR3: TGTGCCAGCAGCCTTCCTCTGGCGGGGGGACCCACAGATACGCAGTATTTT. Amino acids: CASSLPLAGGPTDTQYF. J is TRBJ2-3 and V is TRBV28; 8 nucleotides align to TRBD2. V shed 6 bases, J shed 2 bases, and the junction held 13 bases outside the gene matches. Germline values: CDR1 MDHEN, CDR2 SYDVKM. This CDR3 is 17 amino acids long.

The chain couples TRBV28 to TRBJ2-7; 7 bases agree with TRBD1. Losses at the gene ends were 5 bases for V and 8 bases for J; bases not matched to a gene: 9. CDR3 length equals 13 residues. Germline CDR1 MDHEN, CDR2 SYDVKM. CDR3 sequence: CASSLPRTGQQYF. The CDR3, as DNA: TGTGCCAGCAGTCTTCCTAGGACAGGTCAGCAGTACTTC.

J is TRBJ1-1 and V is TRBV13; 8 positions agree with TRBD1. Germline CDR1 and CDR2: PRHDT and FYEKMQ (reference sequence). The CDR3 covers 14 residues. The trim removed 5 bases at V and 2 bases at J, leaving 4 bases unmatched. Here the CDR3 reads CASSRGQGNTEAFF. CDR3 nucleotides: TGTGCCAGCAGCCGCGGACAGGGTAACACTGAAGCTTTCTTT.

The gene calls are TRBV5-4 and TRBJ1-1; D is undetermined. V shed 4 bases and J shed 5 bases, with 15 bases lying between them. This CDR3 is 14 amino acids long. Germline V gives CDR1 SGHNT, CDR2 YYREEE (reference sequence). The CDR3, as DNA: TGTGCCAGCAGCCGGATCGAGGGATGGACTGAAGCTTTCTTT. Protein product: CASSRIEGWTEAFF.

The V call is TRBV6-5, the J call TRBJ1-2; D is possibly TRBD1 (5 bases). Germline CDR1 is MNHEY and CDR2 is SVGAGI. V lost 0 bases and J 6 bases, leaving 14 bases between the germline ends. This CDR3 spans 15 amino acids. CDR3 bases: TGTGCCAGCAGTTACTCGACTATGGGGGGGGATGGCTACACCTTC. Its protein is CASSYSTMGGDGYTF.

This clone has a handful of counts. CDR3 coding DNA: TGTGCCAGTAGTATAGGACTAGCAGATACGCAGTATTTT. It codes for CASSIGLADTQYF. This chain connects TRBV19 to TRBJ2-3; a possible D gene is TRBD2 (6 bases). CDR3 length equals 13 residues. The ends were cut back, 1 base at V and 4 bases at J, with 6 bases in the middle. The germline CDR1 and CDR2 sequences are LNHDA and SQIVND (reference sequence).

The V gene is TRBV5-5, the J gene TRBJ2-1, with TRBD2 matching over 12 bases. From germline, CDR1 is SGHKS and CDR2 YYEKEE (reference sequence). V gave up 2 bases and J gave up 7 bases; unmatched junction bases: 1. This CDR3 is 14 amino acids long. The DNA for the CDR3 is TGTGCCAGCAGCTTTGGACTAGCGGGGAATGAGCAGTTCTTC. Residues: CASSFGLAGNEQFF.

For the CDR3, the DNA is TGTGCCAGCAGCTTCGGCTTCTCTGGGGCCAACGTCCTGACTTTC. As protein: CASSFGFSGANVLTF. J is TRBJ2-6 and V is TRBV13; D is unclear. Trimming removed 3 bases from V and 0 bases from J, with 6 bases in between. Germline V gives CDR1 PRHDT, CDR2 FYEKMQ (reference sequence). This CDR3 has 15 amino acids.

For the CDR3, the DNA is TGTGCCAGCAGCTCCAGGACAGGCGGGAATCAGCCCCAGCATTTT. It specifies CASSSRTGGNQPQHF. The chain carries TRBV6-5 and TRBJ1-5, with 7 bases that match TRBD1. This CDR3 region has 15 residues. Germline V gene sequence: CDR1 MNHEY, CDR2 SVGAGI. Trimming took 6 bases from V and 4 from J; bases not matched to a gene: 9.

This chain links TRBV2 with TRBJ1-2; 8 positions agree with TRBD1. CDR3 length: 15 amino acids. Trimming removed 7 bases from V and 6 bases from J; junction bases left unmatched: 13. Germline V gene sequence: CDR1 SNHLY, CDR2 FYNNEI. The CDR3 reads CASTQRTGMENGYTF. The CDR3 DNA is TGTGCCAGCACCCAAAGGACAGGGATGGAAAATGGCTACACCTTC.

CDR3 sequence (DNA): TGTGCCAGCAGCTCGAGGGGTGGCACTGAAGCTTTCTTT. It specifies CASSSRGGTEAFF. V gene TRBV6-5 combines with J gene TRBJ1-1; weak D call: TRBD1 (5 bases). This CDR3 region has 13 residues. Trimming pared 6 bases from V and 4 bases from J, leaving 12 bases between. Germline CDR1 reads MNHEY; CDR2 reads SVGAGI.

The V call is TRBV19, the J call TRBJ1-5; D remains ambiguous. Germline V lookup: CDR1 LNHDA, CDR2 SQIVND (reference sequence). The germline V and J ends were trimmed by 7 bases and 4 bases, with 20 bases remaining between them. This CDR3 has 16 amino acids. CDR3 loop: CASKNVGRGINQPQHF. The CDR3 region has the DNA TGTGCCAGTAAAAATGTAGGCAGAGGAATTAATCAGCCCCAGCATTTT.